This is a list of T cell receptor beta chains from one sample in a study of blood T cell repertoires in COVID-19. Here immunoSEQ multiplex PCR was the method, and the copy in TCRdb shows in-frame clones only, minus some. Of 300,000 to 350,000 clones in the sample, around nine tenths are singletons; the top ten hold 0.85% to 1.3%. Specimen: PBMCs or T cells enriched from blood (not recorded which). Receptors were obtained from a woman aged 25 to 39 who had been exposed to COVID-19. Both conserved end residues are part of each CDR3. Fields, in order: V gene, CDR3 length, J gene, clone size, D gene, CDR3 protein, CDR3 DNA. The D gene is left open where the match is weak. Size values are once, few and many counts, or a class for expanded clones, and some rows have none.

V: TRBV10-3
length: 15
J: TRBJ2-5
size: -
D: -
CDR3: CAISGGGIPQETQYF
DNA: TGTGCCATCAGTGGAGGGGGAATTCCCCAAGAGACCCAGTACTTC

V: TRBV5-1
length: 14
J: TRBJ2-7
size: -
D: TRBD1
CDR3: CASSGGQGAYEQYF
DNA: TGCGCCAGCAGCGGGGGACAGGGGGCCTACGAGCAGTACTTC

V: TRBV18
length: 15
J: TRBJ2-1
size: -
D: -
CDR3: CASSRSEGLVDEQFF
DNA: TGTGCCAGCTCACGATCGGAGGGCCTAGTAGATGAGCAGTTCTTC

V: TRBV7-9
length: 11
J: TRBJ2-5
size: -
D: -
CDR3: CASSLPGTQYF
DNA: TGTGCCAGCAGCTTACCGGGGACCCAGTACTTC

V: TRBV28
length: 17
J: TRBJ2-6
size: -
D: -
CDR3: CASSILRGTPGANVLTF
DNA: TGTGCCAGCAGCATCCTTAGGGGGACCCCTGGGGCCAACGTCCTGACTTTC

V: TRBV6-4
length: 15
J: TRBJ2-1
size: -
D: TRBD2
CDR3: CASSLTSGDYNEQFF
DNA: TGTGCCAGCAGTTTGACTAGCGGGGATTACAATGAGCAGTTCTTC

V: TRBV28
length: 20
J: TRBJ1-5
size: -
D: -
CDR3: CASSAHPPGHPGLSNQPQHF
DNA: TGTGCCAGCAGTGCCCATCCTCCGGGACACCCGGGGTTAAGCAATCAGCCCCAGCATTTT

V: TRBV25-1
length: 11
J: TRBJ1-2
size: -
D: -
CDR3: CASSELRKICF
DNA: TGTGCCAGCAGTGAATTGAGAAAGATCTGCTTC

V: TRBV19
length: 15
J: TRBJ1-1
size: -
D: TRBD1
CDR3: CASSWDSSMNTEAFF
DNA: TGTGCCAGTAGTTGGGACAGTAGCATGAACACTGAAGCTTTCTTT

V: TRBV19
length: 19
J: TRBJ2-5
size: -
D: -
CDR3: CASSIEGGGNVYLQETQYF
DNA: TGTGCCAGTAGTATAGAAGGGGGAGGGAACGTCTACCTTCAAGAGACCCAGTACTTC

V: TRBV12-3/TRBV12-4
length: 13
J: TRBJ1-4
size: -
D: -
CDR3: CASSSGEGEKLFF
DNA: TGTGCCAGCAGTTCGGGGGAGGGTGAAAAACTGTTTTTT

V: TRBV9
length: 12
J: TRBJ2-5
size: -
D: -
CDR3: CASSPGQETQYF
DNA: TGTGCCAGCAGCCCGGGGCAAGAGACCCAGTACTTC

V: TRBV9
length: 14
J: TRBJ2-1
size: few
D: -
CDR3: CASSVAGTYNEQFF
DNA: TGTGCCAGCAGCGTAGCCGGGACTTACAATGAGCAGTTCTTC

V: TRBV2
length: 16
J: TRBJ1-6
size: -
D: TRBD1
CDR3: CASRGDRSSYNSPLHF
DNA: TGTGCCAGCAGGGGGGACAGGAGCTCCTATAATTCACCCCTCCACTTT

V: TRBV30
length: 12
J: TRBJ2-7
size: -
D: TRBD1
CDR3: CAFRQGNYEQYF
DNA: TGTGCCTTCCGACAGGGGAACTACGAGCAGTACTTC

V: TRBV19
length: 16
J: TRBJ2-7
size: -
D: -
CDR3: CASSILLAFGSYEQYF
DNA: TGTGCCAGTAGTATACTGCTAGCGTTCGGGTCCTACGAGCAGTACTTC